Below are 21 T cell receptor beta chains sequenced from a single sample in a study of T cell responses to AZD1222 COVID-19 vaccine. Generated by immunoSEQ multiplex PCR, the TCRdb table keeps only in-frame clones and is missing some. The sample shows approximately 190,000 clones, approximately 91% of them seen only once. This material consisted of peripheral blood, taken on day 0 of AZD1222 vaccination. These receptors were taken from an adult in good health.

The genes are TRBV2 and TRBJ2-5, with 10 bases that match TRBD2. Germline V gene lookup returns CDR1 SNHLY and CDR2 FYNNEI. The CDR3 extends over 15 amino acids. Germline trimming cut 6 bases from V and 5 bases from J; bases unmatched to any gene: 9. The CDR3 bases are TGTGCCAGCAGCGTAACACGAGCGGGAGGGGAGACCCAGTACTTC. As protein: CASSVTRAGGETQYF.

The table lists this clone with a count of one. The rearrangement links TRBV27 to TRBJ2-4, with 8 nucleotides matching TRBD2. Germline lookup yields CDR1 MNHEY and CDR2 SMNVEV (reference sequence). The length of the CDR3 is 14 residues. The junction had 4 bases not matched to a gene; V was cut back by 5 bases and J by 4 bases. The CDR3 DNA is TGTGCCAGCAGTCAACTAGCGGAGAAAAACATTCAGTACTTC. This codes for CASSQLAEKNIQYF.

In its sample, this clone was seen a few times. The chain joins TRBV28 to TRBJ2-1; 7 positions match TRBD2. The germline V gene has CDR1 MDHEN and CDR2 SYDVKM. The CDR3 spans 16 residues. J gave up 0 bases and V 6 bases, and 8 bases lay outside the gene matches. CDR3: CASRRTRLSSYNEQFF. The DNA for the CDR3 is TGTGCCAGCAGGCGGACTAGACTTAGCTCCTACAATGAGCAGTTCTTC.

The V call is TRBV18, the J call TRBJ1-2; no reliable D call. CDR1 KGHSH and CDR2 LQKENI come from the germline V gene. Trimming took off 4 bases at V and 1 base at J, with 10 bases between the two ends. The CDR3 runs 14 residues. The CDR3 loop is CASSLATGNYGYTF. CDR3 coding DNA: TGTGCCAGCTCACTAGCGACCGGTAACTATGGCTACACCTTC.

The rearrangement joins TRBV11-2 to TRBJ1-5, with a tentative D call TRBD1 (6 bases). Germline assignment: CDR1 SGHAT and CDR2 FQNNGV. V lost 4 bases to trimming and J lost 6 bases, with 13 bases between them. The CDR3 contains 14 residues. DNA of the CDR3: TGTGCCAGCAGCTCTCGCGGAGGGGGTCAGCCCCAGCATTTT. Translated, it gives CASSSRGGGQPQHF.

Here the CDR3 reads CASRWRTKETQYF. Here the CDR3 DNA reads TGTGCCAGCAGATGGCGGACTAAAGAGACCCAGTACTTC. This chain joins TRBV28 and TRBJ2-5, with a tentative D call TRBD2 (6 bases). V was trimmed by 6 bases and J by 3 bases, leaving 11 bases between them. The germline gives CDR1 MDHEN, CDR2 SYDVKM. The length of the CDR3 is 13 residues. The complete variable domain, with remaining parts taken from reference TRBV28 and TRBJ2-5, reads DVKVTQSSRYLVKRTGEKVFLECVQDMDHENMFWYRQDPGLGLRLIYFSYDVKMKEKGDIPEGYSVSREKKERFSLILESASTNQTSMYLCASRWRTKETQYFGPGTRLLVL.

This clone was observed a single time. V is TRBV4-3 and J is TRBJ1-2, with D perhaps TRBD1 (6 bases). Germline values: CDR1 LGHNA, CDR2 YSLEER. Trimming pared 0 bases from V and 4 bases from J, leaving 12 bases between. This CDR3 spans 15 amino acids. The CDR3 DNA is TGCGCCAGCAGCCAAGACATACAGGGAGTCTATGGCTACACCTTC. Its translation: CASSQDIQGVYGYTF.

The CDR3 bases are TGTGCCAGCAGCCCCGTTGTACTCTCGGAGACCCAGTACTTC. This sequence encodes CASSPVVLSETQYF. The chain joins TRBV9 to TRBJ2-5; the D is unclear. The CDR3 length is 14 residues. Looked up from germline, CDR1 is SGDLS and CDR2 is YYNGEE. With 4 bases removed from V and 5 bases from J, the gap between germline ends came to 15 bases. Supplemented by reference TRBV9 and TRBJ2-5, the full variable domain reads DSGVTQTPKHLITATGQRVTLRCSPRSGDLSVYWYQQSLDQGLQFLIQYYNGEERAKGNILERFSAQQFPDLHSELNLSSLELGDSALYFCASSPVVLSETQYFGPGTRLLVL.

The genes are TRBV5-1 and TRBJ2-3; 10 positions agree with TRBD2. The CDR3 covers 18 residues. J lost 1 base, V lost 0 bases, and 8 bases had no gene match. Germline CDR1 SGHRS, CDR2 YFSETQ. CDR3: CASSLGLASGGGTDTQYF. CDR3 nucleotide sequence: TGCGCCAGCAGCTTGGGACTCGCGAGCGGGGGGGGCACAGATACGCAGTATTTT.

This clone was seen ten or more times. This chain links TRBV27 with TRBJ1-1; 9 nucleotides line up with TRBD1. CDR3 size: 13 residues. Per germline, CDR1 MNHEY and CDR2 SMNVEV (reference sequence). Trimming cost V 6 bases and J 5 bases; bases outside gene matches: 4. The CDR3 DNA reads TGTGCCAGCAGGATACAGGGGGCGACTGAAGCTTTCTTT. It specifies CASRIQGATEAFF.

The chain employs TRBV15 and TRBJ1-1, with D uncertain. V lost 2 bases and J lost 0, with 10 bases in between. Germline assignment: CDR1 LNHNV and CDR2 YYDKDF (reference sequence). The CDR3 extends over 15 amino acids. CDR3 DNA: TGTGCCACCAGCAGATTCCAGTCCATGAACACTGAAGCTTTCTTT. It codes for CATSRFQSMNTEAFF. The variable domain in full, with the rest retrieved from reference TRBV15 and TRBJ1-1, is DAMVIQNPRYQVTQFGKPVTLSCSQTLNHNVMYWYQQKSSQAPKLLFHYYDKDFNNEADTPDNFQSRRPNTSFCFLDIRSPGLGDTAMYLCATSRFQSMNTEAFFGQGTRLTVV.

The chain is built from TRBV7-2 and TRBJ1-1; possible D gene TRBD1, 6 bases. Germline CDR1 reads SGHTA; CDR2 reads FQGNSA. V lost 0 bases, J lost 4 bases, and 9 bases lay in between. This CDR3 is 14 amino acids long. CDR3 in DNA: TGTGCCAGCAGCTTAGCACAGGGAGGCACTGAAGCTTTCTTT. Its protein product is CASSLAQGGTEAFF.

The V gene is TRBV9, the J gene TRBJ2-3; D unclear. The V end was cut by 7 bases, the J end by 5 bases, with 11 bases between. The CDR3 consists of 12 residues. CDR1 and CDR2 (germline): SGDLS, YYNGEE. The CDR3 DNA reads as TGTGCCAGCTCGATGGGCCAAGATACGCAGTATTTT. It yields the protein CASSMGQDTQYF.

This chain connects TRBV7-3 to TRBJ2-7; the match to TRBD1 covers 8 bases. The CDR3 is 13 amino acids. J lost 2 bases, V lost 5 bases, and 2 bases had no gene match. CDR1 is SGHTA, CDR2 FQGTGA, per germline. CDR3 protein: CASSQTGAYEQYF. The CDR3 nucleotides are TGTGCCAGCAGCCAGACAGGGGCCTACGAGCAGTACTTC.

The V gene is TRBV4-3, the J gene TRBJ1-4; no firm D call. Trimming took 4 bases from V and 8 from J, leaving 26 bases between them. CDR1 and CDR2 from the germline V gene are LGHNA and YSLEER. CDR3 size: 18 residues. In nucleotides, the CDR3 is TGCGCCAGCAGCCCTCAACCGCCGGGTTTTGTGGTAGAGGAAAAACTGTTTTTT. This sequence encodes CASSPQPPGFVVEEKLFF.

In DNA form, the CDR3 reads TGTGCCAGCAGCTTAATACTAGCGGGCTCGAACACCGGGGAGCTGTTTTTT. Amino acid sequence: CASSLILAGSNTGELFF. V usage is TRBV7-2 and J usage is TRBJ2-2, with 9 bases fitting TRBD2. CDR1 and CDR2 (germline): SGHTA, FQGNSA. The trim removed 2 bases at V and 0 bases at J, leaving 4 bases unmatched. CDR3 length equals 17 residues.

The gene calls are TRBV9 and TRBJ2-7, with 7 nucleotides matching TRBD1. The trim removed 4 bases at V and 3 bases at J, leaving 10 bases unmatched. Germline V gives CDR1 SGDLS, CDR2 YYNGEE. The CDR3 extends over 15 amino acids. This CDR3 is CASSLEAGTDYEQYF. CDR3 sequence (DNA): TGTGCCAGCAGCTTGGAAGCTGGGACAGACTACGAGCAGTACTTC.

The CDR3 nucleotides read TGTGCCAGCAGTTTCGGGGGCCCGAGGAACACTGAAGCTTTCTTT. Translation: CASSFGGPRNTEAFF. The genes are TRBV11-3 and TRBJ1-1, with D possibly being TRBD1 (6 bases). CDR3 length equals 15 residues. V lost 6 bases, J lost 1 base, and 15 bases lay in between. Germline V gives CDR1 SGHNT, CDR2 YENEEA.

This chain links TRBV7-3 with TRBJ1-1; tentatively, D is TRBD1 (5 bases). V lost 5 bases to trimming and J lost 6 bases, with 13 bases between them. This CDR3 spans 13 amino acids. Per germline, CDR1 SGHTA and CDR2 FQGTGA. As DNA, the CDR3 is TGTGCCAGCAGCCTCTCAGGGAGTCCTGAAGCTTTCTTT. It specifies CASSLSGSPEAFF.

This clone came up a few times. The CDR3 bases are TGCGCCAGCAGCCGGATACTAGCGGGAGCCGCCGGGGAGCTGTTTTTT. Translation gives CASSRILAGAAGELFF. The V gene is TRBV5-1, the J gene TRBJ2-2, with 11 positions matching TRBD2. The germline V gene encodes CDR1 SGHRS and CDR2 YFSETQ. The CDR3 has 16 amino acids. With 4 bases clipped from V and 6 bases from J, the junction kept 8 bases outside the gene matches.

The V call is TRBV9, the J call TRBJ2-1; no clear D gene. In germline, CDR1 is SGDLS, CDR2 YYNGEE. The CDR3 is 11 residues long. V dropped 1 base and J dropped 11 bases, with 7 bases sitting between them. The CDR3 bases are TGTGCCAGCAGCGTACTCGCCAAGCAGTTCTTC. Its translation: CASSVLAKQFF.